The rows below give T cell receptor beta chains drawn from one sample of a study of blood T cell repertoires in COVID-19. This table comes from immunoSEQ multiplex PCR, and its TCRdb copy is limited to in-frame clones, with some not included. The data hold under 200,000 clones, with approximately 83% observed a single time. The sequencing sample was made of peripheral blood. The receptors originated from a man in his 70s who had recovered from COVID-19. Both conserved end residues are part of each CDR3. A D gene is named only where the DNA matches it firmly. Rows give clone size only sometimes, using once, few, many, or a class for an expanded clone.

j_call | d_call | clone_size | v_call | cdr3_aa | cdr3_nt
TRBJ2-1 | TRBD2 | once | TRBV6-6 | CASSHGTSGRNEQFF | TGTGCCAGCAGTCACGGGACTAGCGGGCGAAATGAGCAGTTCTTC
TRBJ1-2 | . | . | TRBV12-3/TRBV12-4 | CASSLVGSYGYTF | TGTGCCAGCAGTTTAGTGGGCAGCTATGGCTACACCTTC
TRBJ2-5 | . | . | TRBV7-2 | CASSLGAEQETQYF | TGTGCCAGCAGCTTAGGCGCGGAACAAGAGACCCAGTACTTC
TRBJ2-3 | . | . | TRBV11-2 | CASSYRTAFTDTQYF | TGTGCCAGCAGCTACAGGACAGCGTTCACAGATACGCAGTATTTT
TRBJ1-2 | TRBD1 | . | TRBV5-1 | CASSSGQGGYTF | TGCGCCAGCAGTTCCGGACAGGGCGGCTACACCTTC
TRBJ2-7 | TRBD1 | . | TRBV5-1 | CASSLTGDLNEQYF | TGCGCCAGCAGCTTGACAGGGGATTTGAACGAGCAGTACTTC
TRBJ1-3 | . | . | TRBV6-5 | CASSYSRLISGNTIYF | TGTGCCAGCAGTTACTCGAGGCTAATCTCTGGAAACACCATATATTTT
TRBJ1-1 | . | few | TRBV5-1 | CASSLDAGAGTEAFF | TGCGCCAGCAGCTTGGACGCGGGGGCAGGCACTGAAGCTTTCTTT
TRBJ1-1 | . | . | TRBV28 | CASSFQANTEAFF | TGTGCCAGCAGTTTTCAGGCGAACACTGAAGCTTTCTTT
TRBJ1-3 | . | . | TRBV5-4 | CASSLGGSGNTIYF | TGTGCCAGCAGCTTGGGAGGGTCTGGAAACACCATATATTTT
TRBJ2-2 | . | . | TRBV5-1 | CASSPWDSRDTGELFF | TGCGCCAGCAGCCCCTGGGACTCGAGAGACACCGGGGAGCTGTTTTTT
TRBJ2-1 | TRBD1 | . | TRBV11-3 | CASSLGGTVYNEQFF | TGTGCCAGCAGCTTAGGAGGGACAGTGTACAATGAGCAGTTCTTC
TRBJ2-7 | . | . | TRBV5-1 | CASSVDFSYEQYF | TGCGCCAGCAGCGTGGACTTCTCCTACGAGCAGTACTTC
TRBJ2-3 | TRBD2 | . | TRBV6-5 | CASSRTRSDTQYF | TGTGCCAGCAGCCGGACTAGGTCCGATACGCAGTATTTT
TRBJ1-5 | . | . | TRBV10-3 | CAISESIWENQPQHF | TGTGCCATCAGTGAGTCGATATGGGAGAATCAGCCCCAGCATTTT
TRBJ2-1 | TRBD1 | . | TRBV10-1 | CASSESPGQGINEQFF | TGCGCCAGCAGTGAGAGCCCGGGACAGGGCATCAATGAGCAGTTCTTC
TRBJ2-4 | . | . | TRBV4-3 | CASSRDPTGGDIQYF | TGCGCCAGCAGCCGAGACCCTACAGGGGGGGACATTCAGTACTTC
TRBJ1-2 | . | . | TRBV28 | CASSPSQGFHVGYTF | TGTGCCAGCAGCCCCTCGCAGGGGTTTCATGTTGGCTACACCTTC
TRBJ2-1 | TRBD2 | few | TRBV7-3 | CASSQGTSGRGEQFF | TGTGCCAGCAGCCAAGGGACTAGCGGGAGGGGTGAGCAGTTCTTC
TRBJ2-1 | . | . | TRBV2 | CASVRGAYNEQFF | TGTGCCAGCGTCAGGGGAGCCTACAATGAGCAGTTCTTC
TRBJ1-3 | . | . | TRBV7-8 | CASSFQGGTGNTIYF | TGTGCCAGCAGCTTCCAGGGTGGAACTGGAAACACCATATATTTT
TRBJ1-1 | TRBD1 | once | TRBV28 | CASRVRDRRNTEAFF | TGTGCCAGCAGGGTAAGGGACAGGCGGAACACTGAAGCTTTCTTT
TRBJ1-1 | . | . | TRBV4-3 | CASSQLQGNEAFF | TGCGCCAGCAGCCAACTACAGGGAAACGAAGCTTTCTTT
TRBJ1-4 | . | . | TRBV7-9 | CASSGGDLNEKLFF | TGTGCCAGCAGCGGGGGGGACCTTAATGAAAAACTGTTTTTT
TRBJ1-1 | TRBD1 | once | TRBV11-2 | CASSLVEGGWTEAFF | TGTGCCAGCAGCTTAGTAGAAGGGGGCTGGACTGAAGCTTTCTTT
TRBJ2-7 | TRBD2 | once | TRBV6-6 | CASSRTSGSLKYEQYF | TGTGCCAGCAGCCGGACTAGCGGGAGCCTAAAGTACGAGCAGTACTTC
TRBJ1-5 | . | . | TRBV19 | CASSPGTPRGPQHF | TGTGCCAGTAGCCCGGGGACGCCCAGGGGGCCCCAGCATTTT
TRBJ2-2 | . | . | TRBV27 | CASRRSAGELFF | TGTGCCAGCCGAAGGAGTGCCGGGGAGCTGTTTTTT
TRBJ2-7 | TRBD1 | . | TRBV5-1 | CASSSGEGTAYQYF | TGCGCCAGCAGCAGTGGTGAGGGGACAGCCTATCAGTACTTC
TRBJ2-7 | . | once | TRBV6-5 | CASSYRDEQYF | TGTGCCAGCAGTTACCGGGACGAGCAGTACTTC
TRBJ2-7 | TRBD2 | . | TRBV4-1 | CASSQDLLAGGQYF | TGCGCCAGCAGCCAAGATCTACTAGCGGGAGGGCAGTACTTC
TRBJ1-2 | TRBD1 | few | TRBV5-6 | CASSGQDGRYGYTF | TGTGCCAGCAGCGGACAGGACGGCCGGTATGGCTACACCTTC